This T cell receptor beta chain was sequenced for a study of cytomegalovirus exposure and HLA in healthy donors. Measured with immunoSEQ multiplex PCR; TCRdb has only the in-frame clones, and not every one. The data contain 170,000 or so clones, 80% to 85% of them singletons. CDR3 length: 15 residues. Germline V CDR1 and CDR2: SEHNR, FQNEAQ (reference sequence). V lost 4 bases and J lost 2, with 15 bases in between. V usage is TRBV7-9 and J usage is TRBJ2-7, with a possible D match to TRBD1 (6 bases). The origin of this receptor is a woman aged 18-29 years in good health and CMV-seropositive. Sequenced: PBMCs. The CDR3 nucleotides are TGTGCCAGCAGCTCAAAGACAGGACCAACCTACGAGCAGTACTTC. Residues: CASSSKTGPTYEQYF.